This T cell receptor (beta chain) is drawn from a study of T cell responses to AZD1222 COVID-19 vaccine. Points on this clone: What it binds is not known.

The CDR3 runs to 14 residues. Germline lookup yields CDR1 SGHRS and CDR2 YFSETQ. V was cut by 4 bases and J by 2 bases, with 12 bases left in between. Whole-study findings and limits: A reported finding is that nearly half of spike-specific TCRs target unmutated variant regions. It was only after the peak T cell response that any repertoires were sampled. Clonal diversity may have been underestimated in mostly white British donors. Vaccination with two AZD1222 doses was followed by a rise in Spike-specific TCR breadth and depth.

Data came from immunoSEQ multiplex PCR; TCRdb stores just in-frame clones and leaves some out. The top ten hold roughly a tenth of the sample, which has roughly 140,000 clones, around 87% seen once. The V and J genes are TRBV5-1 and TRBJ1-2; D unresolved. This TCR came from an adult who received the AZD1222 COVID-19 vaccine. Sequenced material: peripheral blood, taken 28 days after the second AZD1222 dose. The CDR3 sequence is CASSLALGNYGYTF. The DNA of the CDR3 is TGCGCCAGCAGCCTCGCCCTAGGGAACTATGGCTACACCTTC.